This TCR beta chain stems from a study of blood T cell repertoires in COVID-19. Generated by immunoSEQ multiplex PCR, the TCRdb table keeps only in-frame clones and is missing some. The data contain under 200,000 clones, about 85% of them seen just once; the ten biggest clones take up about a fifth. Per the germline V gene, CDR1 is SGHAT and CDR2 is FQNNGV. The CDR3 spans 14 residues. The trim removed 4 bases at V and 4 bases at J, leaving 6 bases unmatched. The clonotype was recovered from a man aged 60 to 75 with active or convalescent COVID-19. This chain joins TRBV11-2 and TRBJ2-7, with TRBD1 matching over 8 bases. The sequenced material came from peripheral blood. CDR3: CASSSIQGEYEQYF. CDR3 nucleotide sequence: TGTGCCAGCAGCTCGATACAGGGGGAGTACGAGCAGTACTTC.